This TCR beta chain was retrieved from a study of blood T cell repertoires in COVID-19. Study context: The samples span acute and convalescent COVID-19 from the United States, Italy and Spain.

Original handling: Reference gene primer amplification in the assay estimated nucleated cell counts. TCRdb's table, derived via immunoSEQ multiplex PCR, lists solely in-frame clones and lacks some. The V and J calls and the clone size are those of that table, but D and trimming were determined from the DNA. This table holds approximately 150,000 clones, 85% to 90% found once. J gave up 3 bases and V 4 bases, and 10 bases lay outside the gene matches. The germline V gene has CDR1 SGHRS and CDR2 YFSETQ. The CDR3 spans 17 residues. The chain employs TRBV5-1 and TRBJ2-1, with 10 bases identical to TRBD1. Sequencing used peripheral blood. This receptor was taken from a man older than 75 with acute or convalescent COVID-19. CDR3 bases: TGCGCCAGCAGCCAAGACTTGACAGGGGGCTACTACAATGAGCAGTTCTTC. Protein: CASSQDLTGGYYNEQFF. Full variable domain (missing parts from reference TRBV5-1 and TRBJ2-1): KAGVTQTPRYLIKTRGQQVTLSCSPISGHRSVSWYQQTPGQGLQFLFEYFSETQRNKGNFPGRFSGRQFSNSRSEMNVSTLELGDSALYLCASSQDLTGGYYNEQFFGPGTRLTVL.